The 18 T cell receptor beta chains below were found in one sample sequenced in a study of neurological immune-mediated disorders. TCRdb analysed the 5' RACE reads with MiXCR anew, one entry per CDR3 protein. Of 50,000 to 60,000 distinct CDR3 sequences in the sample, over 3.5% were seen once. Sequencing was performed on CD4+ T cells from blood. Receptors were obtained from a woman in her thirties or forties with multiple sclerosis.

There are many counts of this clonotype. The genes are TRBV5-1 and TRBJ2-1; TRBD1 might be the D (5 bases). The CDR3 sequence is 14 residues long. V lost 0 bases to trimming and J lost 4 bases, with 8 bases between them. Germline V lookup: CDR1 SGHRS, CDR2 YFSETQ. DNA of the CDR3: TGCGCCAGCAGCTTGGGACAGAGATACAATGAGCAGTTCTTC. As protein: CASSLGQRYNEQFF.

The table lists this clonotype with many counts. The rearrangement uses TRBV4-1 and TRBJ2-3; TRBD2 is a possible D gene (5 bases). This CDR3 has 16 amino acids. The V end lost 7 bases, the J end lost 2 bases, and 19 bases lay between the germline ends. The germline V gene has CDR1 MGHRA and CDR2 YSYEKL. As DNA, the CDR3 is TGCGCCAGCACCGGGGATGGGTTTTTTACCACAGATACGCAGTATTTT. This gives the protein CASTGDGFFTTDTQYF.

This clonotype showed up many times. V usage is TRBV5-1 and J usage is TRBJ2-2; D may be TRBD2 (6 bases). From germline, CDR1 is SGHRS and CDR2 YFSETQ. The CDR3 is 15 amino acids. V was trimmed by 4 bases and J by 4 bases, leaving 14 bases between them. The CDR3 protein is CASSPRRDATGELFF. In DNA form, the CDR3 reads TGCGCCAGCAGCCCGAGGCGGGATGCCACCGGGGAGCTGTTTTTT. The variable domain in full, completed from reference TRBV5-1 and TRBJ2-2, reads KAGVTQTPRYLIKTRGQQVTLSCSPISGHRSVSWYQQTPGQGLQFLFEYFSETQRNKGNFPGRFSGRQFSNSRSEMNVSTLELGDSALYLCASSPRRDATGELFFGEGSRLTVL.

The table lists this clonotype with many counts. The V and J genes are TRBV12-3 or TRBV12-4 and TRBJ2-1; 8 bases agree with TRBD2. V was pared by 5 bases and J by 4 bases, with 7 bases of the junction left unmatched. The CDR3 contains 15 residues. The CDR3 DNA sequence: TGTGCCAGCAGTAAAAGCGGGGGTTCATACAATGAGCAGTTCTTC. Translating it yields CASSKSGGSYNEQFF.

At least ten counts were recorded for this clonotype. The chain has TRBV15 and TRBJ2-7, with D tentatively TRBD2 (6 bases). Germline V lookup: CDR1 LNHNV, CDR2 YYDKDF (reference sequence). This CDR3 is 14 amino acids long. V was cut by 1 base and J by 3 bases, with 10 bases left in between. In nucleotides, the CDR3 is TGTGCCACCAGCAGAGTAGCGGTTAACTACGAGCAGTACTTC. Protein: CATSRVAVNYEQYF.

This clonotype was counted many times. The CDR3 nucleotides read TGTGCCACCAGTGACCATGGGGTCTTGAGGCATTTT. Translation gives CATSDHGVLRHF. This chain connects TRBV24-1 to TRBJ1-5, with D hard to call. Germline V lookup: CDR1 KGHDR, CDR2 SFDVKD. Trimming cost V 4 bases and J 15 bases, with 15 bases left between them. The CDR3 runs to 12 residues.

This clonotype showed up many times. V and J are TRBV5-1 and TRBJ2-7, with D unresolved. Trimming shortened V by 5 bases and J by 3 bases, and 12 bases separated the two germline ends. The CDR3 has 13 amino acids. Germline-derived CDR1 and CDR2 are SGHRS and YFSETQ. The CDR3 DNA follows: TGCGCCAGCAGTAAGGAAAGAGGCTACGAGCAGTACTTC. Its translation is CASSKERGYEQYF.

Many counts were recorded for this clonotype. The gene calls are TRBV20-1 and TRBJ1-1, with unresolved D. The CDR3 contains 12 residues. Trimming cost V 3 bases and J 1 base, with 6 bases left between them. Germline assignment: CDR1 DFQATT and CDR2 SNEGSKA (reference sequence). CDR3 coding DNA: TGCAGTGCTAGTAAGGGGAACACTGAAGCTTTCTTT. This translates into CSASKGNTEAFF.

This clonotype was counted ten times or more. The chain links TRBV5-1 to TRBJ1-1; D call uncertain. The CDR3 totals 16 residues. The germline gives CDR1 SGHRS, CDR2 YFSETQ. Trimming pared 3 bases from V and 1 base from J, leaving 16 bases between. The CDR3 DNA sequence: TGCGCCAGCAGCTCACTGGATGGGGTCGGGAACACTGAAGCTTTCTTT. It specifies CASSSLDGVGNTEAFF.

In this sample, this clonotype turned up many times. The rearrangement links TRBV20-1 to TRBJ1-1; 7 bases align to TRBD1. Losses at the gene ends were 3 bases for V and 4 bases for J; bases not matched to a gene: 5. Germline V gene data show CDR1 as DFQATT and CDR2 as SNEGSKA (reference sequence). The CDR3 contains 13 residues. The CDR3: CSARQGVVTEAFF. The DNA of the CDR3 is TGCAGTGCTAGGCAGGGGGTGGTCACTGAAGCTTTCTTT.

The chain has TRBV29-1 and TRBJ1-1, with D uncertain. Germline V gene sequence: CDR1 SQVTM, CDR2 ANQGSEA. With 7 bases removed from V and 4 bases from J, the gap between germline ends came to 13 bases. The CDR3 totals 12 residues. CDR3: CSGDGLSTEAFF. CDR3 in DNA: TGCAGCGGAGACGGACTTTCCACTGAAGCTTTCTTT. Looking up the rest from reference TRBV29-1 and TRBJ1-1 gives the full variable domain: SAVISQKPSRDICQRGTSLTIQCQVDSQVTMMFWYRQQPGQSLTLIATANQGSEATYESGFVIDKFPISRPNLTFSTLTVSNMSPEDSSIYLCSGDGLSTEAFFGQGTRLTVV.

In its sample, this clonotype was seen many times. The genes are TRBV5-5 and TRBJ2-3, with D unresolved. From germline, CDR1 is SGHKS and CDR2 YYEKEE (reference sequence). The CDR3 is 13 amino acids. Trimming removed 4 bases at V and 6 bases at J, with 12 bases between. The CDR3 region is CASSPFGRDTQYF. The CDR3 DNA sequence: TGTGCCAGCAGCCCCTTTGGGCGGGATACGCAGTATTTT.

The chain employs TRBV20-1 and TRBJ2-1; 14 bases are shared with TRBD2. Per the germline V gene, CDR1 is DFQATT and CDR2 is SNEGSKA (reference sequence). The V and J ends lost 2 bases and 6 bases, in that order; junction bases with no gene match: 3. The CDR3 sequence is 15 residues long. This CDR3 reads CSARRGLAGGNEQFF. CDR3 DNA sequence: TGCAGTGCTAGAAGAGGACTAGCGGGGGGCAATGAGCAGTTCTTC.

There are many counts of this clonotype. The chain couples TRBV4-1 to TRBJ1-4; D might be TRBD1 (5 bases). The germline gives CDR1 MGHRA, CDR2 YSYEKL. V was clipped by 5 bases and J by 3 bases, with 19 bases between them. The CDR3 contains 17 residues. This CDR3 reads CASSYIQALGANEKLFF. In DNA form, the CDR3 reads TGCGCCAGCAGCTATATACAGGCCCTGGGGGCTAATGAAAAACTGTTTTTT.

This clonotype appeared many times. V gene TRBV5-1 combines with J gene TRBJ1-1; no clear D gene. The germline V gene encodes CDR1 SGHRS and CDR2 YFSETQ. V lost 3 bases and J 1 base, leaving 10 bases between the germline ends. The CDR3 spans 14 residues. CDR3 sequence reads: CASSWRASNTEAFF. CDR3 in DNA: TGCGCCAGCAGCTGGCGGGCCTCGAACACTGAAGCTTTCTTT.

This clonotype was recorded many times. The rearrangement links TRBV5-6 to TRBJ2-7; perhaps TRBD2 as D (6 bases). V was shortened by 1 base and J by 6 bases, with 14 bases between the two germline ends. Germline V gene lookup returns CDR1 SGHDT and CDR2 YYEEEE. The CDR3 loop spans 14 amino acids. This CDR3 reads CASSLRGISTEQYF. CDR3 nucleotide sequence: TGTGCCAGCAGCTTGCGGGGGATATCTACCGAGCAGTACTTC.

A remark on this clonotype: This may arise from a read error, as a much more abundant clone is one base away. The chain joins TRBV7-2 to TRBJ2-2; 8 nucleotides match TRBD1. The CDR3 consists of 15 residues. Per germline, CDR1 SGHTA and CDR2 FQGNSA. The CDR3, as DNA: TGTGCCAACAGCCTGGACAGGGTAAACACCGGGGAGCTGTTTTTT. Its translation is CANSLDRVNTGELFF.

The table lists this clonotype with many counts. V and J are TRBV4-1 and TRBJ2-3; 8 bases fit TRBD2. The CDR3 covers 16 residues. With V trimmed by 3 bases and J by 4 bases, 9 bases remained unmatched. Germline CDR1 reads MGHRA; CDR2 reads YSYEKL. CDR3 residues: CASSHFGGGGSDTQYF. The CDR3 nucleotides are TGCGCCAGCAGCCATTTCGGGGGGGGAGGGTCAGATACGCAGTATTTT.